This is a list of T cell receptor beta chains from one sample in a study of identical twins. TCRdb re-analysed the 5' RACE reads in MiXCR, keeping a single row per CDR3 protein. In the table there are fewer than 900,000 distinct CDR3 sequences, 15% to 20% of which are singletons. The same sample was also used in a study of T cells expressing NK-cell markers.

Sequencing input: PBMCs. The receptors originated from a young woman in good health. Both conserved end residues are part of each CDR3. A D gene is named only where the DNA matches it firmly. Clone size appears in some rows only: once, few, many, or a class for an expanded clone.

D,J,V,size,DNA,CDR3
TRBD1,TRBJ1-2,TRBV11-1,few,TGTGCCAGCAGCTTTAGTACCGCCACGGGACAGGGGAACTATGGCTACACCTTC,CASSFSTATGQGNYGYTF
-,TRBJ2-1,TRBV5-1,few,TGCGCCAGCAGCTTGGAGGGGACCTCCTACAATGAGCAGTTCTTC,CASSLEGTSYNEQFF
TRBD2,TRBJ2-3,TRBV7-6,-,TGTGCCAGCAGCCCACCGGGACTAGCACGCACAGATACGCAGTATTTT,CASSPPGLARTDTQYF
-,TRBJ1-1,TRBV7-9,-,TGTGCCAGCAGCAAACAGGGAAGCAACACTGAAGCTTTCTTT,CASSKQGSNTEAFF
-,TRBJ2-7,TRBV29-1,-,TGCAGCGTCGGTGGTGCGGTGAGCTCCTACGAGCAGTACTTC,CSVGGAVSSYEQYF
-,TRBJ2-7,TRBV29-1,-,TGCAGCGCTCAAGCTGGAGAGCCCTACGAGCAGTACTTC,CSAQAGEPYEQYF
-,TRBJ2-7,TRBV30,once,TGTGCCTGGAAGGGTAGCCGCTACGAGCAGTACTTC,CAWKGSRYEQYF
-,TRBJ2-7,TRBV3-1,few,TGTGCCAGCAGCCTCGTCCCGGGACACCTGAAAATGGAGCAGTACTTC,CASSLVPGHLKMEQYF
-,TRBJ1-1,TRBV7-9,few,TGTGCCAGCAGCTTCATCCTCCGGGGAGGGAACACTGAAGCTTTCTTT,CASSFILRGGNTEAFF
-,TRBJ1-1,TRBV6-6,few,TGTGCCAGCAGAAGACAGAACACTGAAGCTTTCTTT,CASRRQNTEAFF
-,TRBJ2-1,TRBV6-1,-,TGTGCCAGCAAACTTCGCTTAGATACTGAGCAGTTCTTC,CASKLRLDTEQFF
-,TRBJ2-1,TRBV5-1,-,TGCGCCAGCAGCTTTCGCTCAACTCGCACCTACAATGAGCAGTTCTTC,CASSFRSTRTYNEQFF
TRBD2,TRBJ2-1,TRBV12-3/TRBV12-4,-,TGTGCCAGCACCTTGCGGGGGGGACTCCTCAATGAGCAGTTCTTC,CASTLRGGLLNEQFF
TRBD2,TRBJ2-3,TRBV4-3,few,TGCGCCAGCAGCCAAGGGGCTAGCGGGAGGGTCGACGGTACAGATACGCAGTATTTT,CASSQGASGRVDGTDTQYF
TRBD1,TRBJ2-7,TRBV20-1,many,TGCAGTGCTGGGACAGGAGGAGCGCAGTACTTC,CSAGTGGAQYF
-,TRBJ2-5,TRBV2,-,TGTGCCACCACTTTTCATCCAGGGGCGGAGACCCAGTACTTC,CATTFHPGAETQYF
-,TRBJ2-7,TRBV20-1,-,TGCAGTGCAGAGGACGGTTTCGACGAGCAGTACTTC,CSAEDGFDEQYF
-,TRBJ2-3,TRBV12-3/TRBV12-4,few,TGTGCCGTTTTGGGGGTAGGAGATACGCAGTATTTT,CAVLGVGDTQYF
TRBD2,TRBJ2-3,TRBV29-1,-,TGCAGCGTTGCGGGACTAGCGGATACAGATACGCAGTATTTT,CSVAGLADTDTQYF
TRBD1,TRBJ2-1,TRBV29-1,-,TGCAGCGCAGAGGGGGCGACAGGGACATATGAGCAGTTCTTC,CSAEGATGTYEQFF
-,TRBJ2-6,TRBV9,-,TGTGCCAGCAGCGTAGGACAGCCTGGGGCCAACGTCCTGACTTTC,CASSVGQPGANVLTF
-,TRBJ1-2,TRBV7-2,-,TGTGCCAGCAGCTTAGTCAGGAATGGCTACACCTTC,CASSLVRNGYTF
-,TRBJ1-6,TRBV12-3/TRBV12-4,-,TGTGCCAGCAGCCCCGGACTGGTGAATTCACCCCTCCACTTT,CASSPGLVNSPLHF
TRBD2,TRBJ2-7,TRBV6-5,-,TGTGCCAGCAGTTTCACGGGGGGAAGCGTCTCCTACGAGCAGTACTTC,CASSFTGGSVSYEQYF
TRBD1,TRBJ1-2,TRBV5-1,few,TGCGCCAGTACGGGACAGAACTATGGCTACACCTTC,CASTGQNYGYTF
TRBD2,TRBJ2-1,TRBV12-3/TRBV12-4,-,TGTGCCAGCAGTTTCCGCGGGAGCTACAATGAGCAGTTCTTC,CASSFRGSYNEQFF
TRBD2,TRBJ2-3,TRBV20-1,-,TGCAGTGCTAGACCCGGGACTAGTGCCCCAGATACGCAGTATTTT,CSARPGTSAPDTQYF
TRBD2,TRBJ2-7,TRBV27,-,TGTGCCAGCAGTCCCTGGACTAGCAACTCCTACGAGCAGTACTTC,CASSPWTSNSYEQYF
-,TRBJ2-3,TRBV5-1,-,TGCGCCAGCGTTATCCCCGGCACAGATACGCAGTATTTT,CASVIPGTDTQYF